Here is one T cell receptor (beta chain) with its context. Germline V lookup: CDR1 KGHDR, CDR2 SFDVKD. The CDR3 is 13 amino acids. V was shortened by 10 bases and J by 4 bases, with 13 bases between the two germline ends. Clones were sequenced by immunoSEQ multiplex PCR, and TCRdb holds only the in-frame ones, with some missing. The sample records 150,000 or so clones, roughly 92% being singletons. The data belong to a study of control samples from healthy donors and cancer patients. Sequences were obtained from blood. This clonotype was obtained from a middle-aged man in good health. The genes are TRBV24-1 and TRBJ2-1; D ambiguous. CDR3 nucleotide sequence: TGTGCCACTAACCGGAAAGGGTACAATGAGCAGTTCTTC. Protein product: CATNRKGYNEQFF.